Detailed here is one TCR beta chain. This specimen comes from a study of blood T cells in healthy people across ages. Then a second PCR, running roughly 7 to 11 cycles, was carried out with a sample-barcoded 5' primer and a J-beta primer mix. TCRdb called the 5' RACE reads again in MiXCR, with one record for every CDR3 protein. The sample has about 540,000 distinct CDR3 sequences; 20% to 30% are singletons. Per the germline V gene, CDR1 is DFQATT and CDR2 is SNEGSKA (reference sequence). The CDR3 consists of 13 residues. V dropped 2 bases and J dropped 4 bases, with 11 bases sitting between them. These data are also associated with another study on T cells of mothers and their children.

The source material was blood. The chain uses TRBV20-1 and TRBJ1-2; D ambiguous. This clonotype originated in a boy between 5 and 17 years old in good health. The CDR3 protein is CSARNEVPYGYTF. In DNA, the CDR3 is TGCAGTGCTAGAAATGAGGTCCCCTATGGCTACACCTTC.